These T cell receptor beta chains were read from a single sample in a study of cytomegalovirus exposure and HLA in healthy donors. Libraries were prepared by immunoSEQ multiplex PCR; TCRdb keeps only in-frame clonotypes and omits some of them. There are around 180,000 clones in the sample; approximately 71% occur only once, and roughly 1.6% lies in the top ten. Material for sequencing was PBMCs. These receptors came from a girl under 18 in good health and CMV-seronegative. The CDR3 runs from the conserved cysteine through the conserved F or W. A D gene is named only where the DNA matches it firmly. Size values are once, few and many counts, or a class for expanded clones, and some rows have none.

abundance,v_gene,j_gene,d_gene,CDR3nt,CDR3aa
.,TRBV5-1,TRBJ1-1,TRBD1,TGCGCCAGCAGCTTGATGACAGGGGTGAATGAAGCTTTCTTT,CASSLMTGVNEAFF
.,TRBV14,TRBJ1-1,.,TGTGCCAGCAGCCAACGGGGTCGGACTGAAGCTTTCTTT,CASSQRGRTEAFF
.,TRBV11-3,TRBJ1-1,.,TGTGCCAGCAGCTTAGCCAGCGACACTGAAGCTTTCTTT,CASSLASDTEAFF
.,TRBV18,TRBJ1-1,TRBD1,TGTGCCAGCTCACCGGGACAGCTTGAAGCTTTCTTT,CASSPGQLEAFF
few,TRBV30,TRBJ2-1,.,TGTGCCTGGACTAGACAGGCCTACAATGAGCAGTTCTTC,CAWTRQAYNEQFF
.,TRBV7-3,TRBJ1-1,.,TGTGCCAGCAGTTTCGGGGAGGACACTGAAGCTTTCTTT,CASSFGEDTEAFF
.,TRBV7-3,TRBJ1-1,.,TGTGCCAGCAGCACCGGTGGATGGACTGAGGCTTTCTTT,CASSTGGWTEAFF
once,TRBV14,TRBJ2-7,.,TGTGCCAGCAGCCAAGGATTTGGATCGGGGGCCTACGAGCAGTACTTC,CASSQGFGSGAYEQYF
.,TRBV9,TRBJ2-2,.,TGTGCCAGCACCCGGGACACCGGGGAGCTGTTTTTT,CASTRDTGELFF
few,TRBV19,TRBJ1-1,.,TGTGCCAGTAGTATAGGGCAGGAAGCTTTCTTT,CASSIGQEAFF
once,TRBV6-5,TRBJ2-3,.,TGTGCCAGCAGTTCCGTGGATACGCAGTATTTT,CASSSVDTQYF
.,TRBV28,TRBJ2-5,TRBD2,TGTGCCAGCAGATCTAGCGGGGGGGCTGGGGAGACCCAGTACTTC,CASRSSGGAGETQYF
.,TRBV11-2,TRBJ2-2,.,TGTGCCAGCAGCGTGACGAGGACCGGGGAGCTGTTTTTT,CASSVTRTGELFF
.,TRBV4-1,TRBJ1-2,TRBD1,TGCGCCAGCAGCCAACCGGGACAGTCCGTCGGTGGCTACACCTTC,CASSQPGQSVGGYTF
.,TRBV14,TRBJ2-3,TRBD1,TGTGCCAGCAGCCACCAACCGGGACAGGGGACAGATACGCAGTATTTT,CASSHQPGQGTDTQYF
.,TRBV9,TRBJ2-7,TRBD2,TGTGCCAGCAGCAACGGACTAGCGGGGACCTACGAGCAGTACTTC,CASSNGLAGTYEQYF
once,TRBV11-3,TRBJ2-7,TRBD1,TGTGCCAGCAGCGGTACCGGGACAGGGGGCTACGAGCAGTACTTC,CASSGTGTGGYEQYF
.,TRBV5-1,TRBJ2-7,TRBD1,TGCGCCAGCAGCTTAGGGACAGGGGCGAGGGAGCAGTACTTC,CASSLGTGAREQYF
few,TRBV5-4,TRBJ1-2,.,TGTGCCAGCAGCCCGGACAGCATGGGCTACACCTTC,CASSPDSMGYTF
few,TRBV27,TRBJ2-7,.,TGTGCCAGCACCCTTGGGGGACACGGAGGTGTGCAGTACTTC,CASTLGGHGGVQYF
.,TRBV29-1,TRBJ1-5,TRBD1,TGCAGCGACACGCTACAGGGGGTCGGACAGCCCCAGCATTTT,CSDTLQGVGQPQHF
.,TRBV2,TRBJ1-2,TRBD1,TGTGCCAGCAGCGCTGACCGGGACAGCACCTATGGCTACACCTTC,CASSADRDSTYGYTF
.,TRBV19,TRBJ1-3,.,TGTGCCAGTAGTCTACGTTATGGAAACACCATATATTTT,CASSLRYGNTIYF
.,TRBV4-2,TRBJ1-1,.,TGTGCCAGCAGCCCACGGACAGAAATACAGACTGAAGCTTTCTTT,CASSPRTEIQTEAFF
.,TRBV9,TRBJ2-3,TRBD2,TGTGCCAGCAGCATTACCGGACTAGCCTCAGATACGCAGTATTTT,CASSITGLASDTQYF
.,TRBV12-5,TRBJ1-5,.,TGTGCTAGTGGACCAAGACAAGACAGTTCCAATCAGCCCCAGCATTTT,CASGPRQDSSNQPQHF
.,TRBV7-9,TRBJ2-5,.,TGTGCCAGCAGCTTAGGAACCGGTCGGGAGACCCAGTACTTC,CASSLGTGRETQYF
.,TRBV11-3,TRBJ2-2,.,TGTGCCAGCAGCGTATTCACCGGGGAGCTGTTTTTT,CASSVFTGELFF